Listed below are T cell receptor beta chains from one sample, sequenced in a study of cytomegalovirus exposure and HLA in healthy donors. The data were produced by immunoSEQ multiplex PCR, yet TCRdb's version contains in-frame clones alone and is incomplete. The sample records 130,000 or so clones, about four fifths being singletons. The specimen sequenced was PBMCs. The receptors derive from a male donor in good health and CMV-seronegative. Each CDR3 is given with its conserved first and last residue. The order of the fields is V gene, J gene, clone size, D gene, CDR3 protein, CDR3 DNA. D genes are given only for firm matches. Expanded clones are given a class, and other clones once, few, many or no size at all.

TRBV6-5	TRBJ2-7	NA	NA	CASSYSVHRGEQYF	TGTGCCAGCAGTTATAGTGTTCACCGGGGCGAGCAGTACTTC
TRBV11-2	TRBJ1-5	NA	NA	CASSLGHQPQHF	TGTGCCAGCAGCTTAGGGCATCAGCCCCAGCATTTT
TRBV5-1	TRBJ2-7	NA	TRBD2	CASSIGLAGPSSYEQYF	TGCGCCAGCAGTATAGGACTAGCGGGCCCGAGCTCCTACGAGCAGTACTTC
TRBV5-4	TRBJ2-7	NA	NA	CASSWSKGTWDEQYF	TGTGCCAGCAGCTGGAGTAAAGGGACTTGGGACGAGCAGTACTTC
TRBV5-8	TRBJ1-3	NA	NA	CASSLEGVTGNTIYF	TGTGCCAGCAGCCTGGAGGGGGTAACTGGAAACACCATATATTTT
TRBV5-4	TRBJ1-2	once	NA	CASSLTAGGYTF	TGTGCCAGCAGCTTGACGGCGGGGGGCTACACCTTC
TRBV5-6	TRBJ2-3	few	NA	CASSLGSSDTQYF	TGTGCCAGCAGCTTGGGATCCAGTGATACGCAGTATTTT
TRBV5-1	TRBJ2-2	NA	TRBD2	CASSRTSGGKNTGELFF	TGCGCCAGCAGCCGGACTAGCGGGGGAAAGAACACCGGGGAGCTGTTTTTT
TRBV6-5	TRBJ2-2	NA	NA	CASRGRKDTGELFF	TGTGCCAGCAGAGGGAGAAAGGACACCGGGGAGCTGTTTTTT
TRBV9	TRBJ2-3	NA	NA	CASSRVRDTQYF	TGTGCCAGCTCCCGAGTCCGAGATACGCAGTATTTT
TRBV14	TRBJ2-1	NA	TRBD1	CASSRYGQGKIYNEQFF	TGTGCCAGCAGCCGCTACGGACAGGGCAAGATCTACAATGAGCAGTTCTTC
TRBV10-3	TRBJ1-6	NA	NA	CAAAADSSYNSPLHF	TGTGCCGCCGCCGCGGATAGCTCCTATAATTCACCCCTCCACTTT
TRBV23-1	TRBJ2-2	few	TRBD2	CASSHQETSGGPGELFF	TGCGCCAGCAGTCACCAGGAGACTAGCGGGGGCCCCGGGGAGCTGTTTTTT
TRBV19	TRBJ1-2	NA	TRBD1	CASSDPGTGDGYTF	TGTGCCAGTAGTGATCCCGGGACAGGGGATGGCTACACCTTC
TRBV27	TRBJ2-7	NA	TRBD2	CASTLPGGSYEQYF	TGTGCCAGCACCCTACCGGGGGGATCCTACGAGCAGTACTTC
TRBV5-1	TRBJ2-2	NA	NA	CASSTPSGSGGELFF	TGCGCCAGCAGCACCCCTTCCGGGTCGGGCGGGGAGCTGTTTTTT
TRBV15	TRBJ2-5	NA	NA	CATSRPRSEGETQYF	TGTGCCACCAGCAGACCCCGGTCCGAGGGAGAGACCCAGTACTTC
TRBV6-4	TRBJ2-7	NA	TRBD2	CASSAPSGGGYEQYF	TGTGCCAGCAGTGCCCCTAGCGGGGGGGGCTACGAGCAGTACTTC
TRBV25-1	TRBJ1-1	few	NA	CASSERFEAFF	TGTGCCAGCAGTGAGAGATTTGAAGCTTTCTTT
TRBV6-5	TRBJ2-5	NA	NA	CASRGWDSTETQYF	TGTGCCAGCCGGGGCTGGGACTCCACGGAGACCCAGTACTTC
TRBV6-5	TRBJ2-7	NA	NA	CASSYDRSYSSYEQYF	TGTGCCAGCAGTTACGACAGGTCCTATAGCTCCTACGAGCAGTACTTC
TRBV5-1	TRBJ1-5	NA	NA	CASSLDFSNSNQPQHF	TGCGCCAGCAGCTTGGATTTCAGTAATAGCAATCAGCCCCAGCATTTT
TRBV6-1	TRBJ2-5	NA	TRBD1	CASSGDRDETQYF	TGTGCCAGCAGTGGAGACAGGGATGAGACCCAGTACTTC
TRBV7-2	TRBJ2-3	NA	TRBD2	CASSFSGGGDTQYF	TGTGCCAGCAGCTTTAGCGGGGGGGGAGATACGCAGTATTTT
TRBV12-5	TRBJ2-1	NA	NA	CASGLRDYNEQFF	TGTGCTAGTGGTCTACGGGACTACAATGAGCAGTTCTTC
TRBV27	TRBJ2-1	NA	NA	CASMVTGDRFF	TGTGCCAGCATGGTAACGGGGGACCGGTTCTTC
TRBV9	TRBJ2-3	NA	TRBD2	CASSVSTSGEDTQYF	TGTGCCAGCAGCGTATCGACTAGCGGGGAAGATACGCAGTATTTT
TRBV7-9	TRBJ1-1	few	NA	CASSLGKQGNTEAFF	TGTGCCAGCAGCTTGGGAAAACAGGGTAACACTGAAGCTTTCTTT
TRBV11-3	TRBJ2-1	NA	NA	CASSLARDSTVEQFF	TGTGCCAGCAGCTTAGCGCGGGACAGCACGGTTGAGCAGTTCTTC
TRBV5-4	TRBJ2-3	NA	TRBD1	CASSLGADRGTDTQYF	TGTGCCAGCAGCTTGGGGGCGGACAGGGGCACAGATACGCAGTATTTT
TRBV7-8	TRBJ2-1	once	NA	CASSLVGGLNEQFF	TGTGCCAGCAGCTTAGTCGGGGGGCTCAATGAGCAGTTCTTC
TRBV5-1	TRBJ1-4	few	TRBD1	CASSPGTGEEKLFF	TGCGCCAGCAGCCCCGGGACAGGGGAAGAAAAACTGTTTTTT
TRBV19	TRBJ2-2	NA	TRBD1	CASRKRTGDVSGELFF	TGTGCCAGTAGGAAGCGGACAGGGGACGTTTCCGGGGAGCTGTTTTTT
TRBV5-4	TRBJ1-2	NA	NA	CASSRGSGTRVDYGYTF	TGTGCCAGCAGTCGAGGTTCGGGGACTAGGGTGGACTATGGCTACACCTTC
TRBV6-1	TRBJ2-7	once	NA	CASSEGRFYEQYF	TGTGCCAGCAGTGAAGGTCGGTTCTACGAGCAGTACTTC
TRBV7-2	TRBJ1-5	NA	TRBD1	CASSPDRYSNQPQHF	TGTGCCAGCAGCCCGGACAGGTATAGCAATCAGCCCCAGCATTTT
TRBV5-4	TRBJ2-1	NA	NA	CASSRDTSSYNEQFF	TGTGCCAGCAGTCGGGACACCAGCTCCTACAATGAGCAGTTCTTC
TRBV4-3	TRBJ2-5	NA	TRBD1	CASSPRTGGWETQYF	TGCGCCAGCAGCCCCAGGACAGGAGGATGGGAGACCCAGTACTTC
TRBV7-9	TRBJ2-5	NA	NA	CASSPTSREGAKTQYF	TGTGCCAGCAGCCCCACCTCCCGGGAGGGGGCAAAGACCCAGTACTTC
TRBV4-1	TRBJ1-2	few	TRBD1	CASSQVRKTGGGYTF	TGCGCCAGCAGCCAAGTAAGGAAGACAGGGGGGGGCTACACCTTC
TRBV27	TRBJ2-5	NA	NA	CASSGLGQTQETQYF	TGTGCCAGCAGTGGGCTTGGACAGACCCAAGAGACCCAGTACTTC
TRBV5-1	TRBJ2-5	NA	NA	CASSLGGVQETQYF	TGCGCCAGCAGCTTGGGGGGGGTCCAAGAGACCCAGTACTTC
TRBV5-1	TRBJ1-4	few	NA	CASSLAAGAGEKLFF	TGCGCCAGCAGCTTGGCTGCAGGGGCAGGGGAAAAACTGTTTTTT
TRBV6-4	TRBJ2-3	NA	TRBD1	CASSDRGQGADTQYF	TGTGCCAGCAGTGATAGGGGGCAAGGCGCAGATACGCAGTATTTT
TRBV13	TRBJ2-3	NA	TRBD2	CASSLRMAGGITDTQYF	TGTGCCAGCAGCTTAAGGATGGCGGGGGGGATCACAGATACGCAGTATTTT
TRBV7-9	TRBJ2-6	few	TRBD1	CASSLWGGTGGAGANVLTF	TGTGCCAGCAGCTTATGGGGCGGGACAGGGGGCGCTGGGGCCAACGTCCTGACTTTC
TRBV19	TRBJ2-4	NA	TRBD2	CASRREGALGNIQYF	TGTGCCAGTAGGCGGGAGGGAGCGCTGGGGAACATTCAGTACTTC
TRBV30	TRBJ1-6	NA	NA	CAWSVGSYNSPLHF	TGTGCCTGGAGTGTGGGGAGCTATAATTCACCCCTCCACTTT
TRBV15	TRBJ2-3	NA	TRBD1	CATSRDRRQGADTQYF	TGTGCCACCAGCAGAGATCGGCGTCAGGGGGCAGATACGCAGTATTTT